This T cell receptor beta chain is from a study of T cells after yellow fever vaccination. This CDR3 contains 13 residues. V lost 1 base and J lost 4, with 8 bases in between. This clonotype was recorded many times. Generation of TCR cDNA used 5'RACE template switching (which added a universal primer site and UMIs). TCRdb reanalysed the 5' RACE reads using MiXCR and keeps one entry per CDR3 protein. Among over 300,000 distinct CDR3 sequences, around 7% were seen once, and the ten largest hold over 15%. The gene calls are TRBV12-3 or TRBV12-4 and TRBJ2-7, with D unresolved. This receptor was obtained from a man aged 18-30 years who received the YFV17D yellow fever vaccine. Specimen: PBMCs, collected roughly 46 days after the first yellow fever vaccination. CDR3 in DNA: TGTGCCAGCAGTTTAGGCGGTGGTTACGAGCAGTACGTC. Translation: CASSLGGGYEQYV.